This is a list of T cell receptor beta chains from one sample in a study of identical twins. Each CDR3 protein gets one entry after TCRdb re-called the 5' RACE reads with MiXCR. The table records a few hundred thousand distinct CDR3 sequences, roughly a quarter of them present only once. These same data were also listed under a study on T cells expressing NK-cell markers.

The sample taken for sequencing was CD4+ T cells sorted from blood. The receptors derive from a woman under 30 in good health. CDR3s include the opening cysteine and the closing phenylalanine or tryptophan. Each record gives: clone size, J gene, D gene, V gene, CDR3 protein, CDR3 DNA. D genes are given only for firm matches. Rows give clone size only sometimes, using once, few, many, or a class for an expanded clone.

clone_size: .; j_call: TRBJ1-1; d_call: .; v_call: TRBV29-1; cdr3_aa: CVGHRATEAFF; cdr3_nt: TGTGTAGGACACCGGGCCACTGAAGCTTTCTTT
clone_size: .; j_call: TRBJ2-1; d_call: TRBD2; v_call: TRBV5-1; cdr3_aa: CASSLAGLAGDHEQFF; cdr3_nt: TGCGCCAGCAGCTTGGCCGGACTAGCGGGGGACCATGAGCAGTTCTTC
clone_size: .; j_call: TRBJ2-1; d_call: TRBD2; v_call: TRBV28; cdr3_aa: CASSIGLAGGKEQFF; cdr3_nt: TGTGCCAGCAGCATCGGACTAGCGGGAGGCAAGGAGCAGTTCTTC
clone_size: .; j_call: TRBJ2-2; d_call: .; v_call: TRBV5-5; cdr3_aa: CASSFLRGNTGELFF; cdr3_nt: TGTGCCAGCAGCTTCCTCAGGGGGAACACCGGGGAGCTGTTTTTT
clone_size: .; j_call: TRBJ2-4; d_call: TRBD1; v_call: TRBV29-1; cdr3_aa: CSVERGQGPAKNIQYF; cdr3_nt: TGCAGCGTTGAGAGAGGACAGGGGCCAGCCAAAAACATTCAGTACTTC
clone_size: .; j_call: TRBJ2-1; d_call: TRBD2; v_call: TRBV12-3/TRBV12-4; cdr3_aa: CASSFAGGRGEQFF; cdr3_nt: TGTGCCAGCAGTTTCGCGGGAGGGCGCGGTGAGCAGTTCTTC
clone_size: .; j_call: TRBJ1-2; d_call: .; v_call: TRBV5-1; cdr3_aa: CASSLVYGVSSGYTF; cdr3_nt: TGCGCCAGCAGCTTGGTTTATGGGGTTTCCAGTGGCTACACCTTC
clone_size: .; j_call: TRBJ2-1; d_call: TRBD2; v_call: TRBV20-1; cdr3_aa: CSAQSTSGGSYNEQFF; cdr3_nt: TGCAGTGCTCAGAGTACTAGCGGAGGCTCCTACAATGAGCAGTTCTTC
clone_size: .; j_call: TRBJ2-7; d_call: TRBD2; v_call: TRBV19; cdr3_aa: CASRREGLPAYEQYF; cdr3_nt: TGTGCCAGTAGGAGGGAGGGGCTCCCCGCCTACGAGCAGTACTTC
clone_size: .; j_call: TRBJ2-1; d_call: .; v_call: TRBV6-1; cdr3_aa: CASREGLSYNEQFF; cdr3_nt: TGTGCCAGCAGGGAGGGCCTCTCCTACAATGAGCAGTTCTTC
clone_size: .; j_call: TRBJ2-5; d_call: TRBD1; v_call: TRBV7-6; cdr3_aa: CASSSHRDRQETQYF; cdr3_nt: TGTGCCAGCAGCTCCCATCGGGACAGACAAGAGACCCAGTACTTC
clone_size: .; j_call: TRBJ1-1; d_call: .; v_call: TRBV24-1; cdr3_aa: CATSDLGDLMNTEAFF; cdr3_nt: TGTGCCACCAGTGATTTGGGCGACCTCATGAACACTGAAGCTTTCTTT
clone_size: .; j_call: TRBJ2-1; d_call: .; v_call: TRBV27; cdr3_aa: CASSRLSDSSYNEQFF; cdr3_nt: TGTGCCAGCAGCCGATTATCCGATAGCTCCTACAATGAGCAGTTCTTC
clone_size: few; j_call: TRBJ2-3; d_call: .; v_call: TRBV2; cdr3_aa: CASSDPSRTDTQYF; cdr3_nt: TGTGCCAGCAGTGACCCTAGCCGCACAGATACGCAGTATTTT